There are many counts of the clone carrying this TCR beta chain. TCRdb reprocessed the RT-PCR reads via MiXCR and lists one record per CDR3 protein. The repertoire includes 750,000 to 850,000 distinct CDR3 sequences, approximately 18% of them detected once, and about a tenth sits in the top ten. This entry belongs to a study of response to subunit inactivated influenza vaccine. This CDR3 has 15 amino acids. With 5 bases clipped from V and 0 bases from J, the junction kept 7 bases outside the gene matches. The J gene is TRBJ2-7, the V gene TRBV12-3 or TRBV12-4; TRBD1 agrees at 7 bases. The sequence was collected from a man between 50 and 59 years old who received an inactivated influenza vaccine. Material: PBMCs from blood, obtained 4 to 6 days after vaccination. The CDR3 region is CASSRQGGLSYEQYF. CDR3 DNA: TGTGCCAGCAGTAGACAGGGTGGTCTCTCCTACGAGCAGTACTTC.